The rows below give T cell receptor beta chains drawn from one sample of a study of cytomegalovirus exposure and HLA in healthy donors. Assay: immunoSEQ multiplex PCR; the TCRdb copy retains only in-frame clones and omits some. The table records tens of thousands of clones, approximately 93% of them present only once. The sequencing sample was made of PBMCs. The receptors come from a man younger than 35 in good health and CMV-seropositive. The CDR3 runs from the conserved cysteine through the conserved F or W. The D gene is left open where the match is weak. Size values are once, few and many counts, or a class for expanded clones, and some rows have none.

d_gene	v_gene	j_gene	abundance	CDR3nt	CDR3aa
TRBD1	TRBV9	TRBJ2-5	-	TGTGCCAGCAGCCCAACCCGGGACAGGGGGCGGGAGACCCAGTACTTC	CASSPTRDRGRETQYF
-	TRBV7-6	TRBJ2-5	-	TGTGCCAGCAGCCGTATCCAAGAGACCCAGTACTTC	CASSRIQETQYF
TRBD2	TRBV19	TRBJ2-7	-	TGTGCCAGTAGTCCCCAGGGACTAGTCGACGAGCAGTACTTC	CASSPQGLVDEQYF
TRBD1	TRBV7-8	TRBJ1-5	-	TGTGCCAGCAGCCCCCGGACAGGGGACAATCAGCCCCAGCATTTT	CASSPRTGDNQPQHF
TRBD1	TRBV6-1	TRBJ1-2	-	TGTGCCAGCACTGGGACAGGGGCCGCCTATGGCTACACCTTC	CASTGTGAAYGYTF
TRBD2	TRBV6-5	TRBJ2-7	-	TGTGCCAGCAGCCCCCTCGAGCGGGAGGTCGAAGAGCAGTACTTC	CASSPLEREVEEQYF
-	TRBV5-4	TRBJ1-4	few	TGTGCCAGCAGCTTGCTACCGGGGGAAAAACTGTTTTTT	CASSLLPGEKLFF
-	TRBV4-1	TRBJ1-2	-	TGCGCCAGCAGCCAAACGCGACAGTACTCTTATGGCTACACCTTC	CASSQTRQYSYGYTF
-	TRBV5-4	TRBJ1-4	-	TGTGCCAGCAGCAACGGAGGAAAACTGTTTTTT	CASSNGGKLFF
-	TRBV4-1	TRBJ1-2	-	TGCGCCAGCAGCCAAGCTTGGGGGAGGAGGGATGGCTACACCTTC	CASSQAWGRRDGYTF
-	TRBV29-1	TRBJ1-5	once	TGCAGCGTTAGTTCCGGCTCAGGTCAGCCCCAGCATTTT	CSVSSGSGQPQHF
TRBD1	TRBV19	TRBJ1-5	-	TGTGCCAGTAGTCCTCGGGACAGGGGAAAGCTTCAGCCCCAGCATTTT	CASSPRDRGKLQPQHF
TRBD1	TRBV2	TRBJ2-1	-	TGTGCCAGCAGACAAGGGACAGACAATGAGCAGTTCTTC	CASRQGTDNEQFF
TRBD1	TRBV5-8	TRBJ1-3	-	TGTGCCAGCAGCTGGAGGACAGGGGGCTCTGGAAACACCATATATTTT	CASSWRTGGSGNTIYF
-	TRBV25-1	TRBJ1-4	-	TGTGCCAGCAGTGATGACAATCAAGAAAAACTGTTTTTT	CASSDDNQEKLFF
TRBD2	TRBV5-4	TRBJ2-7	-	TGTGCCAGCAGCACGGGACTAGCGCTCGACGAGCAGTACTTC	CASSTGLALDEQYF
-	TRBV6-5	TRBJ2-7	-	TGTGCCAGCAGTCGGGACGGGAGCTCCTACGAGCAGTACTTC	CASSRDGSSYEQYF
-	TRBV6-6	TRBJ1-4	-	TGTGCCAGCAGCTCGGACAGCGAAAAACTGTTTTTT	CASSSDSEKLFF
TRBD2	TRBV4-2	TRBJ2-3	-	TGTGCCAGCAGCCAGGCAGCGGGAGCGGGCACAGATACGCAGTATTTT	CASSQAAGAGTDTQYF
-	TRBV6-6	TRBJ2-7	-	TGTGCCAGCAGTCCTCTCGGGGGTTCCTACGAGCAGTACTTC	CASSPLGGSYEQYF
TRBD1	TRBV4-2	TRBJ2-2	-	TGTGCCAGCAGCCACCCCGGACAGGGCTCTTGGAACACCGGGGAGCTGTTTTTT	CASSHPGQGSWNTGELFF
TRBD1	TRBV6-5	TRBJ1-2	-	TGTGCCAGCACCCCAGGGGGTAGCTATGGCTACACCTTC	CASTPGGSYGYTF
-	TRBV2	TRBJ1-2	-	TGTGCCAGCAGTGAGGAGGGGATCGTTCTCGGCTACACCTTC	CASSEEGIVLGYTF
TRBD2	TRBV5-4	TRBJ2-3	-	TGTGCCAGCAGCTTGCGGACTAGCGGGGGGCTACGCACAGATACGCAGTATTTT	CASSLRTSGGLRTDTQYF
TRBD1	TRBV5-5	TRBJ1-2	-	TGTGCCAGCAGCTTGGTCGGGACAGGGGACTATGGCTACACCTTC	CASSLVGTGDYGYTF
-	TRBV30	TRBJ2-7	-	TGTGCCTGGAGTGTAGCCTCCTCCTACGAGCAGTACTTC	CAWSVASSYEQYF
-	TRBV18	TRBJ2-7	-	TGTGCCAGCTCACCACCCGAGTCGAACTACGAGCAGTACTTC	CASSPPESNYEQYF
TRBD2	TRBV7-2	TRBJ2-3	-	TGTGCCAGCAGTTCGAGCTTATTTGCGGGGGGCTGGAGAGATACGCAGTATTTT	CASSSSLFAGGWRDTQYF
-	TRBV6-5	TRBJ1-5	-	TGTGCCAGTGGGATTCTAGGACAGACCAATCAGCCCCAGCATTTT	CASGILGQTNQPQHF
-	TRBV18	TRBJ2-7	-	TGTGCCAGCTCACGTGGACAGTCCTACGAGCAGTACTTC	CASSRGQSYEQYF
-	TRBV7-6	TRBJ2-2	once	TGTGCCAGCAGCTTATTATACAGGGCCCCTTTGATGAACACCGGGGAGCTGTTTTTT	CASSLLYRAPLMNTGELFF
TRBD2	TRBV2	TRBJ2-1	-	TGTGCCAGCAGTCCCGCGGGAGGGTGGGAGCAGTTCTTC	CASSPAGGWEQFF
-	TRBV14	TRBJ1-3	once	TGTGCCAGCAGCCAGGGACTTGGAAACACCATATATTTT	CASSQGLGNTIYF
-	TRBV15	TRBJ1-5	-	TGTGCCACCAGCAGAGAATCGAACACGGCGAGCGGCAATCAGCCCCAGCATTTT	CATSRESNTASGNQPQHF
TRBD1	TRBV7-6	TRBJ1-1	-	TGTGCCAGCAGCTCGACAGGGCGGAACACTGAAGCTTTCTTT	CASSSTGRNTEAFF
TRBD1	TRBV2	TRBJ2-1	-	TGTGCCAGCAGTCTAAGACAGGGTTCTCAAACGTGGTTCTTC	CASSLRQGSQTWFF
TRBD1	TRBV4-1	TRBJ2-7	-	TGCGCCAGCAGCCAAGCCCCACAGGGGACCCCCTACGAGCAGTACTTC	CASSQAPQGTPYEQYF
-	TRBV7-6	TRBJ2-7	-	TGTGCCAGCAGCTTAAGGGACACCTACGAGCAGTACTTC	CASSLRDTYEQYF
TRBD2	TRBV27	TRBJ2-2	-	TGTGCCAGCAGGCCGATGGGCTCAGGACTAGCGGGAGTTAGGGCCGGGGAGCTGTTTTTT	CASRPMGSGLAGVRAGELFF
-	TRBV7-2	TRBJ1-5	-	TGTGCCAGCAGCTTACTGGGAGTGAGCAATCAGCCCCAGCATTTT	CASSLLGVSNQPQHF
-	TRBV21-1	TRBJ2-3	-	TGTGCCAGCAACCGAGGACTAGCGGAGAGCACAGATACGCAGTATTTT	CASNRGLAESTDTQYF